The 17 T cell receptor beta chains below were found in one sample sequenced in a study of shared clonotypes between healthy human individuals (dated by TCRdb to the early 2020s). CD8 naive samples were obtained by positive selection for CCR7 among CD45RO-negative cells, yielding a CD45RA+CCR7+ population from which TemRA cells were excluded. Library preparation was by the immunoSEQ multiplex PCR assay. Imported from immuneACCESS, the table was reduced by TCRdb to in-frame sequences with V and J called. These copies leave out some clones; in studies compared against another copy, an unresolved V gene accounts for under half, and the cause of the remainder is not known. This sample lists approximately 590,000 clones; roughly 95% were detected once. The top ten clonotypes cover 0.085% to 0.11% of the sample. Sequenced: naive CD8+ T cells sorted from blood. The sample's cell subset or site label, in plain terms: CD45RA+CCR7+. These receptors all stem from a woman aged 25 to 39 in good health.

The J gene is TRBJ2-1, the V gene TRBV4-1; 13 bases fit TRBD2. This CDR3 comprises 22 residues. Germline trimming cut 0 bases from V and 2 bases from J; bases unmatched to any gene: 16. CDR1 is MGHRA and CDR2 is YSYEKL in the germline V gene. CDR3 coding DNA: TGCGCCAGCAGCCAAGAGAACTTAGGAGGACTAGCGGGAGTAGTCGCCTACAATGAGCAGTTCTTC. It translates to CASSQENLGGLAGVVAYNEQFF.

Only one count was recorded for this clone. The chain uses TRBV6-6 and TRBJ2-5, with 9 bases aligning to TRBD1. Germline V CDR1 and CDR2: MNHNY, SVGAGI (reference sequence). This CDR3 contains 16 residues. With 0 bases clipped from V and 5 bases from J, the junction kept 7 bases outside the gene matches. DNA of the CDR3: TGTGCCAGCAGTTACTCCACAGGGGGCGTCGGGGAGACCCAGTACTTC. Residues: CASSYSTGGVGETQYF.

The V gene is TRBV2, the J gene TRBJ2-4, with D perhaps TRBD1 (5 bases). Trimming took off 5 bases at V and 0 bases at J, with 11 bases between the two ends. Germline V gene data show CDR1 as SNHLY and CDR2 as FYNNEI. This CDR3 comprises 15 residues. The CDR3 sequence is CASSYDRIAKNIQYF. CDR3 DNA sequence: TGTGCCAGCAGTTACGACAGAATAGCCAAAAACATTCAGTACTTC.

CDR3: CASGRGVEQYF. Written as DNA, the CDR3 is TGTGCCAGCGGCAGGGGGGTCGAGCAGTACTTC. V gene TRBV6-1 combines with J gene TRBJ2-7; possibly TRBD1 for D (7 bases). The CDR3 has 11 residues. Germline CDR1 is MNHNS and CDR2 is SASEGT. V lost 8 bases and J 6 bases, leaving 11 bases between the germline ends.

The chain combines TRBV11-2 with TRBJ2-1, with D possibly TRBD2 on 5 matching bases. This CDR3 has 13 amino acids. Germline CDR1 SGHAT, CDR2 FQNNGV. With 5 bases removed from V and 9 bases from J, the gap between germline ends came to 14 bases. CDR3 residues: CASSTRGSGEQFF. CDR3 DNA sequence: TGTGCCAGCAGCACGCGTGGAAGCGGTGAGCAGTTCTTC.

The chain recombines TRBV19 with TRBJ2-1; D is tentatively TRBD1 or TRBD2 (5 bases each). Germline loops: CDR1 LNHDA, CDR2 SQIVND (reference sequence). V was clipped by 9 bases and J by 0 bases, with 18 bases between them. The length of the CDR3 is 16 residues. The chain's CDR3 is CASKAGTTSSYNEQFF. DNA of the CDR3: TGTGCCAGCAAGGCCGGGACGACAAGCTCCTACAATGAGCAGTTCTTC.

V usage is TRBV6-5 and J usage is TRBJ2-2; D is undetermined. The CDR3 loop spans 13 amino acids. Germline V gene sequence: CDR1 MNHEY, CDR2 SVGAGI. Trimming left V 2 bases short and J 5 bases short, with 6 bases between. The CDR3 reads CASSYIRTGELFF. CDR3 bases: TGTGCCAGCAGTTACATACGGACCGGGGAGCTGTTTTTT.

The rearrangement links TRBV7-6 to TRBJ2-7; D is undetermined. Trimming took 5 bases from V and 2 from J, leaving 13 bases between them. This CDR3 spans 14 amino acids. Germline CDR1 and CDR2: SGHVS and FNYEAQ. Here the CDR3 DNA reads TGTGCCAGCAGCCCCTCCGGATTAACCTACGAGCAGTACTTC. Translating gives CASSPSGLTYEQYF.

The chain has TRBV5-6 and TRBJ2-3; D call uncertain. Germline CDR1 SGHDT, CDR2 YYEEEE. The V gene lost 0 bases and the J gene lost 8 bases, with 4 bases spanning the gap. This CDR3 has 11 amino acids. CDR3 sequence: CASSLEATQYF. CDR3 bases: TGTGCCAGCAGCTTGGAAGCTACGCAGTATTTT.

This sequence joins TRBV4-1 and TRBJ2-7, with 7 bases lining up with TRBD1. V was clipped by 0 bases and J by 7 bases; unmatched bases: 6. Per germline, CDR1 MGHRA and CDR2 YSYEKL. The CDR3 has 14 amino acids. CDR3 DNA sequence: TGCGCCAGCAGCCAAGATGAGGGGGCTAATGAGCAGTACTTC. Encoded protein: CASSQDEGANEQYF.

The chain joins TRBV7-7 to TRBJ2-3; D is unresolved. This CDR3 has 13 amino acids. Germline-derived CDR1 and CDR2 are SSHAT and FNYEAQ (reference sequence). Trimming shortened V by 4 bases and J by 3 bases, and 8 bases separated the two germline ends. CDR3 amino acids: CASSSWVTDTQYF. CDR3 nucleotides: TGTGCCAGCAGCTCTTGGGTGACAGATACGCAGTATTTT.

CDR3 coding DNA: TGTGCCAGCAGGGTCAGCGGGACTCCGTCTCGGCAGTACTTC. Its translation: CASRVSGTPSRQYF. The chain employs TRBV5-4 and TRBJ2-7; 7 bases agree with TRBD2. Germline V gene sequence: CDR1 SGHNT, CDR2 YYREEE (reference sequence). The CDR3 has 14 amino acids. The ends lost 5 bases at V and 9 bases at J; junction bases unmatched: 14.

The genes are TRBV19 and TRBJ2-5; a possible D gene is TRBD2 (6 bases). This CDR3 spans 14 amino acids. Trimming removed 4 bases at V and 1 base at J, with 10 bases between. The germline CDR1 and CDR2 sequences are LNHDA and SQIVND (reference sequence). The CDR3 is CASSNGGLQETQYF. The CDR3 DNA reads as TGTGCCAGTAGTAACGGGGGACTCCAAGAGACCCAGTACTTC.

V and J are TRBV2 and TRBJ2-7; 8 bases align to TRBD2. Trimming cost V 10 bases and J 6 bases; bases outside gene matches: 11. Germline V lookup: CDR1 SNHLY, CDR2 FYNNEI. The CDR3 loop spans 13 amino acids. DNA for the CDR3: TGTGCCACCATCGGGGGGGTCCGTCTCGAGCAGTACTTC. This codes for CATIGGVRLEQYF. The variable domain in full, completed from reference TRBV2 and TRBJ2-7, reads EPEVTQTPSHQVTQMGQEVILRCVPISNHLYFYWYRQILGQKVEFLVSFYNNEISEKSEIFDDQFSVERPDGSNFTLKIRSTKLEDSAMYFCATIGGVRLEQYFGPGTRLTVT.

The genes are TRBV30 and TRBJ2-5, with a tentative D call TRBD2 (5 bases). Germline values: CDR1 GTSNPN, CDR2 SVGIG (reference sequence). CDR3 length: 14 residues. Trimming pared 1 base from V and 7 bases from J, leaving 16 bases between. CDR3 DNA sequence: TGTGCCTGGAGTGAGGTGACTAATGGAGGGACCCAGTACTTC. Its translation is CAWSEVTNGGTQYF.

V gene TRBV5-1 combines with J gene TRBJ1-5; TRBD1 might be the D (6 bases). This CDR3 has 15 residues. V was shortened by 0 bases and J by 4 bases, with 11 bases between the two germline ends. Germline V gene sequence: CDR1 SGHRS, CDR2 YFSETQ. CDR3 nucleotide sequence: TGCGCCAGCAGCTTGGCCGGGGGCGGGAATCAGCCCCAGCATTTT. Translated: CASSLAGGGNQPQHF.

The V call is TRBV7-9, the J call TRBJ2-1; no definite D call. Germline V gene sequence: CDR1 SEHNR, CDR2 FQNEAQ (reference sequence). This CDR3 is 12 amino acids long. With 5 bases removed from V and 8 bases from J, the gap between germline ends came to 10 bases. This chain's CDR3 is CASSPPHDEQFF. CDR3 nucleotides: TGTGCCAGCAGCCCACCCCATGATGAGCAGTTCTTC.